Listed below are T cell receptor beta chains from one sample, sequenced in a study of cytomegalovirus exposure and HLA in healthy donors. Repertoires were generated with immunoSEQ multiplex PCR, while TCRdb's copy carries only in-frame clones and drops some. The data contain around 88,000 clones, around 72% of them singletons. The source material was PBMCs. The receptors were sampled from a male donor in good health and CMV-seronegative. CDR3s include the opening cysteine and the closing phenylalanine or tryptophan. D genes are given only for firm matches. The listing skips clone size in some rows; elsewhere it reads once, few, many or a size class.

V gene	clone size	CDR3 length	J gene	D gene	CDR3 DNA	CDR3 protein
TRBV19	.	16	TRBJ2-2	TRBD1	TGTGCCAGTCCACCGTCACAGGGGGCTGGCACCGGGGAGCTGTTTTTT	CASPPSQGAGTGELFF
TRBV6-4	once	13	TRBJ2-3	.	TGTGCCAGCAGGGGGCGCCAGTCCGATACGCAGTATTTT	CASRGRQSDTQYF
TRBV5-4	.	16	TRBJ2-1	.	TGTGCCAGCAGCTTCAATCCAGGCGGGGCGTACAATGAGCAGTTCTTC	CASSFNPGGAYNEQFF
TRBV7-9	.	13	TRBJ1-6	TRBD1	TGTGCCAGCAGCTTGGACAGGGCGAAGACCCTCCACTTT	CASSLDRAKTLHF
TRBV4-1	.	15	TRBJ2-7	.	TGCGCCAGCAGCCAAACGTACAGGGCAACCCACGAGCAGTACTTC	CASSQTYRATHEQYF
TRBV7-6	few	15	TRBJ2-1	.	TGTGCCAGCAGCTTACGGCAGGGCCGGGACAATGAGCAGTTCTTC	CASSLRQGRDNEQFF
TRBV6-4	.	13	TRBJ2-2	.	TGTGCCAGCAGTGACTCTGCAGACGGGGAGCTGTTTTTT	CASSDSADGELFF
TRBV6-6	.	12	TRBJ2-7	TRBD2	TGTGCCAGCGGCGGGAGGGCCAACGAGCAGTACTTC	CASGGRANEQYF
TRBV29-1	.	15	TRBJ2-2	TRBD2	TGCAGCGTTGTTACTAGCGGGAGTCTCACCGGGGAGCTGTTTTTT	CSVVTSGSLTGELFF
TRBV19	once	13	TRBJ1-1	.	TGTGCCAGTAGTATCAACGGGGGGCAGGCAGCTTTCTTT	CASSINGGQAAFF